This T cell receptor (beta chain) appears in the sequencing data of a study of T cell changes during pregnancy in multiple sclerosis. This clone was detected a few times. Clones were read by immunoSEQ multiplex PCR, and TCRdb kept only the in-frame ones, dropping some. This repertoire shows tens of thousands of clones, more than 85% found once; its top ten account for about 0.3%. Germline V lookup: CDR1 SGDLS, CDR2 YYNGEE. This CDR3 has 15 residues. The ends were cut back, 3 bases at V and 1 base at J, with 13 bases in the middle. This rearrangement joins TRBV9 to TRBJ1-1; TRBD1 is a possible D gene (5 bases). Material: CD4+ T cells from peripheral blood mononuclear cells, obtained in the third trimester of pregnancy. This TCR derives from a female donor in good health, enrolled as a control in a pregnancy study. CDR3 nucleotide sequence: TGTGCCAGCAGCGCGAACAAGGGGTGGAACACTGAAGCTTTCTTT. This translates into CASSANKGWNTEAFF. The whole variable domain, remainder taken from reference TRBV9 and TRBJ1-1, is DSGVTQTPKHLITATGQRVTLRCSPRSGDLSVYWYQQSLDQGLQFLIQYYNGEERAKGNILERFSAQQFPDLHSELNLSSLELGDSALYFCASSANKGWNTEAFFGQGTRLTVV.